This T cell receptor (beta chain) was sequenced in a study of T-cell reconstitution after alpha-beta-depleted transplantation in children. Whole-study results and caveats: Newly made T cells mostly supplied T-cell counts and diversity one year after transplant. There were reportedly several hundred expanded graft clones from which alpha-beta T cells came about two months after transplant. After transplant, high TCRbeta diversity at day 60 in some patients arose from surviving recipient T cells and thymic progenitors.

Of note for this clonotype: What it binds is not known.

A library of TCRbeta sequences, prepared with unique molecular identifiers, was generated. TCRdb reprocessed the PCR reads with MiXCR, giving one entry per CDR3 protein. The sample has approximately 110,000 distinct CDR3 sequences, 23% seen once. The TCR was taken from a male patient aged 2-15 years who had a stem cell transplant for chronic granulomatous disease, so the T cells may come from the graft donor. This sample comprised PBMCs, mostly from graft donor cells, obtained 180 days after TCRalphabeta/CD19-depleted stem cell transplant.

The CDR3 coding sequence is TGTGCCAGCAGAACAAGGAGCGGGGAGCTGTTTTTT. Residues: CASRTRSGELFF. This chain connects TRBV7-2 to TRBJ2-2; D not certain. CDR1 is SGHTA, CDR2 FQGNSA, per germline. Trimming pared 6 bases from V and 7 bases from J, leaving 9 bases between. CDR3 size: 12 residues.